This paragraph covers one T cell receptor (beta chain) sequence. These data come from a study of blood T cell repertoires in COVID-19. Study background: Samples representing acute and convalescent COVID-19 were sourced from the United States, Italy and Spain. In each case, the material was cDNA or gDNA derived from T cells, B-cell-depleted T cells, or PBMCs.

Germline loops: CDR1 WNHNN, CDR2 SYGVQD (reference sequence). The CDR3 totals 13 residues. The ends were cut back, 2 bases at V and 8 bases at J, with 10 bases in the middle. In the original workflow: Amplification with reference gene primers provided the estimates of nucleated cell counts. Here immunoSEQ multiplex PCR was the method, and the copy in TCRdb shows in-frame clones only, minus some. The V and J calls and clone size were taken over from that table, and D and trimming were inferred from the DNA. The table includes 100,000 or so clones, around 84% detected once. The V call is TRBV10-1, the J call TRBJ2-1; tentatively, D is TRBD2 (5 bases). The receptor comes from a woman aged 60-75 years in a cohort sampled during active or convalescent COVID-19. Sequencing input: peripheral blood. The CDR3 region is CASSETGSHEQFF. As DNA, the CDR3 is TGCGCCAGCAGTGAGACGGGGTCTCATGAGCAGTTCTTC.